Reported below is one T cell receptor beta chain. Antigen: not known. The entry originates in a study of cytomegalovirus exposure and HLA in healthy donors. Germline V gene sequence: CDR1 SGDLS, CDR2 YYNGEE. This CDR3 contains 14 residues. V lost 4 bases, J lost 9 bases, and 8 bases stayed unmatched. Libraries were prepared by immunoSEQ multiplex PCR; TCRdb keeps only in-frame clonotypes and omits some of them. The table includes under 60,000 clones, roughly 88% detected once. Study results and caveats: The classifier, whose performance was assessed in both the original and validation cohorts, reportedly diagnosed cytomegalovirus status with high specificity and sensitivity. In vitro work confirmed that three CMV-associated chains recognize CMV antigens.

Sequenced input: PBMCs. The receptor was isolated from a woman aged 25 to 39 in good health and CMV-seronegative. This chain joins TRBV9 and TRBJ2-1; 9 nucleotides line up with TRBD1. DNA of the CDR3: TGTGCCAGCAGCCCCGACAGGGGGAAAATTGAGCAGTTCTTC. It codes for CASSPDRGKIEQFF.